This T cell receptor beta chain originates from a study of cytomegalovirus exposure and HLA in healthy donors. Study results and limitations: A later analysis showed that HLA-associated TCR beta chains had undergone more clonal expansion than equally common others.

PCR employed 60 Vbeta and 13 Jbeta primers. TCRdb keeps only in-frame clones here, not all; method: immunoSEQ multiplex PCR. The sample yields 70,000 to 100,000 clones, around 82% seen once. CDR3 size: 17 residues. CDR1 is SGHRS, CDR2 YFSETQ, per germline. The V end lost 1 base, the J end lost 0 bases, and 14 bases lay between the germline ends. Healthy donors of bone marrow made up the group. A remark on this clone: Its antigen is still unknown.

V gene TRBV5-1 combines with J gene TRBJ2-1; D is perhaps TRBD2 (5 bases). The TCR sequence derives from a man younger than 30 in good health and CMV-seronegative. The sample was PBMCs. The DNA of the CDR3 is TGCGCCAGCAGCTTGAACGAGGGTTGGAGCTCCTACAATGAGCAGTTCTTC. Encoded protein: CASSLNEGWSSYNEQFF. Drawing the rest from reference TRBV5-1 and TRBJ2-1, the complete variable domain is KAGVTQTPRYLIKTRGQQVTLSCSPISGHRSVSWYQQTPGQGLQFLFEYFSETQRNKGNFPGRFSGRQFSNSRSEMNVSTLELGDSALYLCASSLNEGWSSYNEQFFGPGTRLTVL.